This T cell receptor beta chain was captured by sequencing in a study of cytomegalovirus exposure and HLA in healthy donors. Study-level findings and limits: 164 TCR beta chains were listed as cytomegalovirus-associated. The number of N-insertions in an Asian-associated ancestry cluster was reportedly below the 666-donor mean in a later analysis.

Of note for this clone: Its cognate antigen is unknown.

PCR employed 60 Vbeta and 13 Jbeta primers. The assay was immunoSEQ multiplex PCR, and TCRdb's table has in-frame clones only and misses some. The sample has some 200,000 clones, approximately 81% seen once; the top ten hold around 2.2%. The sequence derives from a woman aged 25 to 39 in good health and CMV-seronegative. Sequencing was done on a sample of PBMCs.

Written as DNA, the CDR3 is TGTGCCAGCAGCCCGGGACTAGCGAGGGATGAGCAGTTCTTC. Protein sequence: CASSPGLARDEQFF. The chain combines TRBV7-8 with TRBJ2-1; 10 bases line up with TRBD2. Germline CDR1 is SGHVS and CDR2 is FQNEAQ. The length of the CDR3 is 14 residues. J was trimmed by 8 bases and V by 5 bases; bases with no gene match: 6.